One T cell receptor beta chain is described in this entry. The data originate from a study of blood T cell repertoires in COVID-19. The V gene end was trimmed by 10 bases and the J gene end by 3 bases; junction bases not matched to a gene: 13. Per the germline V gene, CDR1 is WNHNN and CDR2 is SYGVQD (reference sequence). CDR3 length equals 15 residues. Measured with immunoSEQ multiplex PCR; TCRdb has only the in-frame clones, and not every one. The repertoire holds 200,000 or so clones, with 85% to 90% as singletons. The sample taken for sequencing was PBMCs or T cells enriched from blood (not recorded which). The chain couples TRBV10-1 to TRBJ2-7, with 9 bases matching TRBD1. This clonotype was obtained from a woman between 18 and 29 years old in a cohort exposed to, infected with or recovered from COVID-19 (not recorded which). The chain's CDR3 is CATGGYRQGVYEQYF. DNA of the CDR3: TGCGCCACGGGGGGTTATAGACAGGGGGTCTACGAGCAGTACTTC.